This T cell receptor (beta chain) was retrieved from a study of CD8+CD57+ T cells in acquired aplastic anemia. Whole-study context: There were 11 million or so reads, on average, for CD4+ cells from healthy donors.

The study's findings and limits: The number of CD8+ CDR3 sequences shared by patients and controls was roughly 31.

This clonotype was recorded many times. Its antigen is currently unknown. TCR beta VDJ combinations and CDR3 sequences were profiled from genomic DNA. TCRdb processed the reads anew with MiXCR; each CDR3 protein has one entry. The sample has about 190,000 distinct CDR3 sequences, around half seen once. Germline-derived CDR1 and CDR2 are SGHNT and YENEEA. The V end lost 5 bases, the J end lost 4 bases, and 11 bases lay between the germline ends. The CDR3 runs to 13 residues. The chain employs TRBV11-3 and TRBJ2-5, with D perhaps being TRBD1 or TRBD2 (5 bases each). This TCR derives from a human donor in good health, serving as a control. Input material: sorted CD4+, CD8+, or CD8+CD57+ T cells (not recorded which) from PBMCs. Here the CDR3 DNA reads TGTGCCAGCAGCCTCGGGACGCCAGAGACCCAGTACTTC. Protein sequence: CASSLGTPETQYF.